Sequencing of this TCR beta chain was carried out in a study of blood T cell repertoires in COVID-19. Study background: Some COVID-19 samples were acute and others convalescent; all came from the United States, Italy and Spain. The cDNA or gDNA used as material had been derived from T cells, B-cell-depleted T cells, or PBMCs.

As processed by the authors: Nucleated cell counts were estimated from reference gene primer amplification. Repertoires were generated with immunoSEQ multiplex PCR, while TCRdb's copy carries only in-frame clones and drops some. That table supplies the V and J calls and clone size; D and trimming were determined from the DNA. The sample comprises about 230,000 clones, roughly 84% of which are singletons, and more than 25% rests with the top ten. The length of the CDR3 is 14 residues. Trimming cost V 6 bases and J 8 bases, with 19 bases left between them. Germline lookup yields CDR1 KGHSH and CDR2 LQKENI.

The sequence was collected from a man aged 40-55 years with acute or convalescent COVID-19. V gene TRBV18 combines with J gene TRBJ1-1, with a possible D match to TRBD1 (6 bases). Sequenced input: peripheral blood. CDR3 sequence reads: CASSRSGGAGEAFF. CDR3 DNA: TGTGCCAGCTCCCGGTCGGGGGGCGCGGGAGAAGCTTTCTTT.